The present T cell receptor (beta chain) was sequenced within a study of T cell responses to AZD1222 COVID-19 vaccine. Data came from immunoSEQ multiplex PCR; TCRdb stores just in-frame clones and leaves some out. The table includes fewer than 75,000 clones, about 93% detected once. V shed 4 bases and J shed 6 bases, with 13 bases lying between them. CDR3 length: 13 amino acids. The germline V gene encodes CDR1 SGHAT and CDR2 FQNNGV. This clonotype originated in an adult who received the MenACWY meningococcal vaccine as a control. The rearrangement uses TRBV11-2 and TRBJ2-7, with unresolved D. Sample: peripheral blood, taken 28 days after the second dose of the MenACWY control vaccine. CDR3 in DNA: TGTGCCAGCAGCTCTGGGCCCTTTAGCGAGCAGTACTTC. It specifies CASSSGPFSEQYF.